The T cell receptor beta chain described here comes from a study of PD-1 blockade in mismatch repair-deficient tumors. Here immunoSEQ multiplex PCR was the method, and the copy in TCRdb shows in-frame clones only, minus some. This table holds about 25,000 clones, approximately 84% found once. J lost 2 bases, V lost 7 bases, and 8 bases had no gene match. Germline V gives CDR1 LGHNT, CDR2 FRNRAP. The CDR3 extends over 15 amino acids. The clonotype was recovered from an adult with mismatch repair-deficient cancer. This sample comprised PBMCs, obtained before pembrolizumab treatment. The chain is built from TRBV12-5 and TRBJ1-3; TRBD1 aligns across 7 bases. The CDR3 here is CASDRQGKPGNTIYF. Written as DNA, the CDR3 is TGTGCTAGTGATCGACAGGGCAAACCTGGAAACACCATATATTTT.